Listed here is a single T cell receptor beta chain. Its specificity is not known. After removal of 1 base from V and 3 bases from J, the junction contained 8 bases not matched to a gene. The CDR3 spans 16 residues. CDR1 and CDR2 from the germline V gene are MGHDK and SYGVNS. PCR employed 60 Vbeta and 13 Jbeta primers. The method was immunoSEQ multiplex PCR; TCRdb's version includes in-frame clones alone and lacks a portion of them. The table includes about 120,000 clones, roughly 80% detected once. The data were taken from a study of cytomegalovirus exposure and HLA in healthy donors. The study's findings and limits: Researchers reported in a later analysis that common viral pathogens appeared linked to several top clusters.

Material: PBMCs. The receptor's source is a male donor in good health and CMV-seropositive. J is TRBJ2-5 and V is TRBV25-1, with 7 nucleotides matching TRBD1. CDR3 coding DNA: TGTGCCAGCAGTGAATTTGAACAGGGGATGGAAGAGACCCAGTACTTC. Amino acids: CASSEFEQGMEETQYF.